These 17 T cell receptor beta chains came from one sample sequenced in a study of blood T cell repertoires in COVID-19. The assay was immunoSEQ multiplex PCR, and TCRdb's table has in-frame clones only and misses some. The data contain 7,500 to 8,500 clones, around 67% of them singletons. The sample comprised peripheral blood. These receptors came from a human donor in a cohort sampled during active COVID-19.

The J gene is TRBJ2-2, the V gene TRBV9, with 9 bases fitting TRBD2. The ends lost 1 base at V and 7 bases at J; junction bases unmatched: 8. Germline CDR1 and CDR2: SGDLS and YYNGEE. The CDR3 contains 16 residues. The CDR3 region has the DNA TGTGCCAGCAGCGTATCGGCGGGAGGGAATGGCGGGGAGCTGTTTTTT. This translates into CASSVSAGGNGGELFF.

The chain joins TRBV5-8 to TRBJ2-3, with TRBD2 as a possible D gene (5 bases). The CDR3 totals 15 residues. V was trimmed by 5 bases and J by 1 base, leaving 14 bases between them. The germline CDR1 and CDR2 sequences are SGHTS and YDEGEE. CDR3 amino acids: CASRQTRTGTDTQYF. DNA for the CDR3: TGTGCCAGCAGACAAACTAGAACAGGCACAGATACGCAGTATTTT.

This clone was recorded only once. This chain links TRBV27 with TRBJ2-1, with D possibly TRBD2 on 6 matching bases. Trimming stripped 0 bases from V and 0 bases from J, with 9 bases between. From germline, CDR1 is MNHEY and CDR2 SMNVEV (reference sequence). CDR3 length: 16 amino acids. CDR3 in amino acids: CASSLSGGDSYNEQFF. CDR3 bases: TGTGCCAGCAGTTTATCCGGGGGTGACTCCTACAATGAGCAGTTCTTC.

J is TRBJ1-3 and V is TRBV12-3 or TRBV12-4; D is ambiguous. The CDR3 extends over 11 amino acids. The CDR3 DNA reads TGTGCTGGGAGCTCTGGAAACACCATATATTTT. It translates to CAGSSGNTIYF.

The CDR3 reads CASSELAGERELFF. The CDR3 bases are TGTGCCAGCAGTGAACTAGCGGGAGAACGGGAGCTGTTTTTT. The chain links TRBV6-4 to TRBJ2-2; 11 nucleotides match TRBD2. Germline V lookup: CDR1 MRHNA, CDR2 SNTAGT. The V and J ends lost 3 bases and 9 bases, in that order; junction bases with no gene match: 3. The CDR3 totals 14 residues.

The chain has TRBV5-4 and TRBJ2-7, with a tentative D call TRBD2 (6 bases). From germline, CDR1 is SGHNT and CDR2 YYREEE (reference sequence). This CDR3 is 13 amino acids long. Trimming pared 7 bases from V and 3 bases from J, leaving 14 bases between. CDR3 region: CASGEEGGYEQYF. Here the CDR3 DNA reads TGTGCCAGCGGGGAGGAGGGAGGCTACGAGCAGTACTTC.

The chain uses TRBV28 and TRBJ2-5, with TRBD2 matching over 13 bases. Germline CDR1 and CDR2: MDHEN and SYDVKM. Trimming cost V 8 bases and J 4 bases; bases outside gene matches: 7. CDR3 length equals 15 residues. The CDR3: CASRRLAGGAETQYF. CDR3 bases: TGTGCCAGCCGAAGACTAGCGGGAGGAGCAGAGACCCAGTACTTC.

This chain joins TRBV11-2 and TRBJ1-1; D is unclear. Trimming left V 3 bases short and J 1 base short, with 6 bases between. The CDR3 is made up of 13 amino acids. Germline CDR1 and CDR2: SGHAT and FQNNGV. The CDR3 DNA is TGTGCCAGCAGCTTTGCACAGAACACTGAAGCTTTCTTT. Its protein product is CASSFAQNTEAFF.

The gene calls are TRBV19 and TRBJ2-1, with 12 bases fitting TRBD2. V shed 7 bases, J shed 6 bases, and the junction held 19 bases outside the gene matches. This CDR3 is built from 19 residues. CDR1 and CDR2 from the germline V gene are LNHDA and SQIVND (reference sequence). The CDR3: CASNSYTTSGSFLGNEQFF. The CDR3 bases are TGTGCCAGTAACTCTTATACGACTAGCGGGAGTTTCTTGGGCAATGAGCAGTTCTTC.

The chain carries TRBV28 and TRBJ2-3; tentatively, D is TRBD1 (5 bases). CDR1 is MDHEN, CDR2 SYDVKM, per germline. The CDR3 is made up of 18 amino acids. The V end lost 5 bases, the J end lost 2 bases, and 23 bases lay between the germline ends. The CDR3 protein is CASSPHPMGPSPTDTQYF. The CDR3 DNA reads as TGTGCCAGCAGTCCCCACCCTATGGGGCCCAGTCCCACAGATACGCAGTATTTT. The full variable domain, with the rest looked up from reference TRBV28 and TRBJ2-3, is DVKVTQSSRYLVKRTGEKVFLECVQDMDHENMFWYRQDPGLGLRLIYFSYDVKMKEKGDIPEGYSVSREKKERFSLILESASTNQTSMYLCASSPHPMGPSPTDTQYFGPGTRLTVL.

The chain links TRBV18 to TRBJ1-5; maybe TRBD1 (6 bases). CDR1 is KGHSH, CDR2 LQKENI, per germline. This CDR3 region has 17 residues. The V and J ends lost 3 bases and 1 base respectively, with 16 bases between them. This CDR3 reads CASSPETGSRSNQPQHF. The CDR3 DNA sequence: TGTGCCAGCTCACCGGAAACAGGGTCAAGAAGCAATCAGCCCCAGCATTTT.

CDR3: CASSIGLAGSGEQFF. The CDR3, as DNA: TGTGCCAGCAGCATCGGACTAGCGGGAAGCGGTGAGCAGTTCTTC. The chain links TRBV9 to TRBJ2-1; 12 bases are a match to TRBD2. The ends lost 4 bases at V and 9 bases at J; junction bases unmatched: 8. The CDR3 totals 15 residues. In germline, CDR1 is SGDLS, CDR2 YYNGEE.

The chain is built from TRBV7-9 and TRBJ2-1; 7 nucleotides line up with TRBD1. This CDR3 comprises 13 residues. With V trimmed by 8 bases and J by 3 bases, 4 bases remained unmatched. From germline, CDR1 is SEHNR and CDR2 FQNEAQ (reference sequence). This chain's CDR3 is CASWDSFYNEQFF. CDR3 sequence (DNA): TGTGCCAGCTGGGACAGCTTCTACAATGAGCAGTTCTTC.

This rearrangement joins TRBV6-2 or TRBV6-3 to TRBJ2-7, with D unresolved. Per the germline V gene, CDR1 is MNHEY and CDR2 is SVGEGT. The CDR3 is 12 residues long. V shed 3 bases and J shed 1 base, with 4 bases lying between them. CDR3 amino acids: CASSYNSYEQYF. CDR3 DNA: TGTGCCAGCAGTTATAATTCCTACGAGCAGTACTTC.

This clone ranks as medium-sized. The gene calls are TRBV5-6 and TRBJ1-4; D possibly corresponds to TRBD1 (6 bases). This CDR3 region has 15 residues. V dropped 4 bases and J dropped 0 bases, with 10 bases sitting between them. Germline-derived CDR1 and CDR2 are SGHDT and YYEEEE. CDR3 nucleotides: TGTGCCAGCAGCCGGGACACACCAACTAATGAAAAACTGTTTTTT. Amino acid sequence: CASSRDTPTNEKLFF.

The chain employs TRBV7-8 and TRBJ2-4; TRBD1 agrees at 7 bases. Trimming removed 5 bases from V and 0 bases from J; junction bases left unmatched: 16. CDR1 and CDR2 from the germline V gene are SGHVS and FQNEAQ. The CDR3 has 19 residues. The CDR3 bases are TGTGCCAGCAGCCTCCGTAGCCAGACAGGGACGGGAGCCAAAAACATTCAGTACTTC. Translation: CASSLRSQTGTGAKNIQYF. The full variable domain, rest sourced from reference TRBV7-8 and TRBJ2-4, is GAGVSQSPRYKVAKRGQDVALRCDPISGHVSLFWYQQALGQGPEFLTYFQNEAQLDKSGLPSDRFFAERPEGSVSTLKIQRTQQEDSAVYLCASSLRSQTGTGAKNIQYFGAGTRLSVL.

This chain links TRBV27 with TRBJ1-4; 8 positions agree with TRBD1. The length of the CDR3 is 15 residues. The V gene end was trimmed by 5 bases and the J gene end by 8 bases; junction bases not matched to a gene: 10. The V gene's germline CDR1 is MNHEY and CDR2 SMNVEV (reference sequence). The CDR3 spells CASSPDRGREEKLFF. Here the CDR3 DNA reads TGTGCCAGCAGTCCCGACAGGGGAAGGGAAGAAAAACTGTTTTTT.